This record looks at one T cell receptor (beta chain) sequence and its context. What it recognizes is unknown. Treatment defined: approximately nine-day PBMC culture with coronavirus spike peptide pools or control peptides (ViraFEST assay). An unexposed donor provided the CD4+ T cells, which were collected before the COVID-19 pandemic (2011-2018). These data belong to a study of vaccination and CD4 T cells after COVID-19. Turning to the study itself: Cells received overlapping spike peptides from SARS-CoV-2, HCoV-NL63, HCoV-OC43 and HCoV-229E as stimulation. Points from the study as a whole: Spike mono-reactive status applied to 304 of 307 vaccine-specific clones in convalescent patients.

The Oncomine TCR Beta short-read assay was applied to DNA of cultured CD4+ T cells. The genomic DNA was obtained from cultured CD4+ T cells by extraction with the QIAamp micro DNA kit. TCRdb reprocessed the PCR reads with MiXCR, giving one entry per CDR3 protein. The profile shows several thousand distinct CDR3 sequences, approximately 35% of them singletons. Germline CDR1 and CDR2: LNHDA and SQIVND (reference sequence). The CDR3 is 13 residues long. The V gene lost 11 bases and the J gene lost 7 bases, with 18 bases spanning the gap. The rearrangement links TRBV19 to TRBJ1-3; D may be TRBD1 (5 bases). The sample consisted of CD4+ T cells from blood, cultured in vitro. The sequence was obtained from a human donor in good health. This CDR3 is CAATDRMANTIYF. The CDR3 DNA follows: TGTGCCGCCACAGACAGAATGGCGAACACCATATATTTT.